This paragraph covers one T cell receptor beta chain sequence. Germline V gives CDR1 MNHNS, CDR2 SASEGT. V trimming: 4 bases; J trimming: 5 bases; junction bases outside the gene matches: 5. The CDR3 extends over 15 amino acids. The data belong to a study of cytotoxic CD8 clonotypes in ibrutinib-treated CLL. T cells were sequenced at a targeted depth of 1 in 200,000 to 1 in 1 million. The protocol was immunoSEQ multiplex PCR, while the TCRdb copy is restricted to in-frame clones and leaves out a portion. The sample contains 150,000 to 200,000 clones, roughly 84% of which appear only once. Source: PBMCs, taken at disease progression, from a patient treated with ibrutinib. The origin of this receptor is a human donor with chronic lymphocytic leukemia. J is TRBJ2-3 and V is TRBV6-1; 11 positions agree with TRBD2. The CDR3 DNA reads TGTGCCAGCAGTGTACTAGCGGGAGTGCAAGATACGCAGTATTTT. Protein sequence: CASSVLAGVQDTQYF.